The 21 T cell receptor beta chains reported below all come from one sample, sequenced in a study of T cells in localized non-small cell lung cancer (dated by TCRdb to the early 2020s). Libraries were prepared through the immunoSEQ multiplex PCR assay. Not all clones reach the TCRdb copy of this immuneACCESS table, which keeps in-frame sequences only. Checked studies attribute under half of the gap to unresolved V genes and leave the rest unexplained. This sample lists some 1,600 clones; over 25% were detected once. The top ten hold roughly 17% of the sample. The sequencing here drew on lung tumor tissue, taken before any cancer treatment. These receptors originate from a man aged 40 to 75 with stage I lung adenocarcinoma.

This clone was detected a few times. The V gene is TRBV29-1, the J gene TRBJ1-1; no definite D call. This CDR3 region has 16 residues. In germline, CDR1 is SQVTM, CDR2 ANQGSEA. V shed 4 bases and J shed 0 bases, with 18 bases lying between them. The CDR3 DNA reads TGCAGCGTTGGGTTAACGACCTCCCGGATGAACACTGAAGCTTTCTTT. This gives the protein CSVGLTTSRMNTEAFF.

This clone has more than one count but fewer than ten. The chain carries TRBV4-1 and TRBJ2-2; D is undetermined. This CDR3 is built from 16 residues. The V gene lost 1 base and the J gene lost 4 bases, with 13 bases spanning the gap. CDR1 MGHRA and CDR2 YSYEKL come from the germline V gene. Here the CDR3 DNA reads TGCGCCAGCAGCCAAGGACTGGGGTCCAGCACCGGGGAGCTGTTTTTT. Amino acid sequence: CASSQGLGSSTGELFF.

This clone was seen a single time. The V and J genes are TRBV5-1 and TRBJ2-3, with 10 bases identical to TRBD2. CDR3 length: 17 amino acids. CDR1 and CDR2 (germline): SGHRS, YFSETQ. Trimming removed 0 bases from V and 0 bases from J; junction bases left unmatched: 4. In DNA form, the CDR3 reads TGCGCCAGCAGCTTGGGGTCGACTAGCGGGAGCACAGATACGCAGTATTTT. It specifies CASSLGSTSGSTDTQYF.

The chain couples TRBV25-1 to TRBJ2-1, with D unclear. Germline assignment: CDR1 MGHDK and CDR2 SYGVNS. This CDR3 has 13 amino acids. Trimming left V 7 bases short and J 4 bases short, with 11 bases between. CDR3 bases: TGTGCCAGCACCTCACCCCTTTACAATGAGCAGTTCTTC. It is translated as CASTSPLYNEQFF.

This clone is categorized as large. The chain is built from TRBV15 and TRBJ2-7; 11 nucleotides match TRBD1. CDR1 and CDR2 (germline): LNHNV, YYDKDF (reference sequence). Trimming took 5 bases from V and 3 from J; bases not matched to a gene: 6. The CDR3 contains 15 residues. CDR3 DNA sequence: TGTGCCACCAGCGACCGGGACAGGGGGTACTACGAGCAGTACTTC. Amino acids: CATSDRDRGYYEQYF.

The chain joins TRBV11-3 to TRBJ2-3; TRBD1 matches 8 bases. Germline CDR1 and CDR2: SGHNT and YENEEA. CDR3 length: 16 residues. V lost 3 bases and J lost 2; bases outside the gene matches: 7. CDR3 loop: CASSFSTGGFTDTQYF. The CDR3 DNA reads TGTGCCAGCAGCTTTTCAACAGGGGGATTCACAGATACGCAGTATTTT.

The chain combines TRBV28 with TRBJ1-3, with D unclear. Trimming left V 7 bases short and J 2 bases short, with 15 bases between. CDR1 MDHEN and CDR2 SYDVKM come from the germline V gene. CDR3 length: 15 residues. The CDR3 DNA reads TGTGCCAGCACTTTCGGGGTTACCACTGGAAACACCATATATTTT. Its protein product is CASTFGVTTGNTIYF.

J is TRBJ2-3 and V is TRBV6-8; 7 positions agree with TRBD1. The CDR3 spans 16 residues. Germline values: CDR1 MNHGY, CDR2 SAAAGT. V was clipped by 2 bases and J by 4 bases; unmatched bases: 9. CDR3 coding DNA: TGTGCCAGCAGTTACCCTACAGGGGCCGGCCCAGATACGCAGTATTTT. Amino acids: CASSYPTGAGPDTQYF.

This clone appeared a few times. The rearrangement joins TRBV11-3 to TRBJ1-2; 7 bases map to TRBD1. Germline values: CDR1 SGHNT, CDR2 YENEEA. The length of the CDR3 is 14 residues. V shed 3 bases, J shed 2 bases, and the junction held 3 bases outside the gene matches. This chain's CDR3 is CASSLPGQNYGYTF. For the CDR3, the DNA is TGTGCCAGCAGCTTGCCGGGACAGAACTATGGCTACACCTTC.

The chain couples TRBV11-3 to TRBJ2-1; D uncertain. The CDR3 sequence is 14 residues long. V dropped 5 bases and J dropped 7 bases, with 15 bases sitting between them. The V gene's germline CDR1 is SGHNT and CDR2 YENEEA. Here the CDR3 reads CASSLPYWWNEQFF. DNA for the CDR3: TGTGCCAGCAGCCTCCCCTATTGGTGGAATGAGCAGTTCTTC.

This clone has only a few counts. The V call is TRBV6-8, the J call TRBJ1-2; 7 bases agree with TRBD1. This CDR3 region has 14 residues. The germline CDR1 and CDR2 sequences are MNHGY and SAAAGT. V trimming: 6 bases; J trimming: 4 bases; junction bases outside the gene matches: 8. CDR3 sequence: CASRGQLVLYGYTF. The DNA for the CDR3 is TGTGCCAGCAGGGGACAGCTAGTTCTCTATGGCTACACCTTC.

The rearrangement uses TRBV11-3 and TRBJ2-3, with D perhaps TRBD2 (5 bases). The germline V and J ends were trimmed by 6 bases and 0 bases, with 19 bases remaining between them. The CDR3 has 17 residues. Per germline, CDR1 SGHNT and CDR2 YENEEA. CDR3 bases: TGTGCCAGCAGTTCGAAGATTCGGGGATATAGCACAGATACGCAGTATTTT. It specifies CASSSKIRGYSTDTQYF.

The chain employs TRBV18 and TRBJ1-4; D remains unclear. The CDR3 extends over 14 amino acids. The V end was cut by 2 bases, the J end by 4 bases, with 8 bases between. CDR1 KGHSH and CDR2 LQKENI come from the germline V gene. The CDR3 nucleotides read TGTGCCAGCTCACCATTAGCCGGTAATGAAAAACTGTTTTTT. Amino acids: CASSPLAGNEKLFF.

The rearrangement links TRBV30 to TRBJ1-5, with 7 nucleotides matching TRBD1. The CDR3 totals 14 residues. Germline CDR1 GTSNPN, CDR2 SVGIG (reference sequence). Trimming took 3 bases from V and 1 from J; bases not matched to a gene: 3. The CDR3 DNA follows: TGTGCCTGGAGCCAGGGGGAGAGCAATCAGCCCCAGCATTTT. Protein: CAWSQGESNQPQHF. Variable domain in full (rest from reference TRBV30 and TRBJ1-5): SQTIHQWPATLVQPVGSPLSLECTVEGTSNPNLYWYRQAAGRGLQLLFYSVGIGQISSEVPQNLSASRPQDRQFILSSKKLLLSDSGFYLCAWSQGESNQPQHFGDGTRLSIL.

The gene calls are TRBV28 and TRBJ2-1; D is uncertain. This CDR3 has 12 amino acids. Germline V gene data show CDR1 as MDHEN and CDR2 as SYDVKM. Trimming took 8 bases from V and 7 from J, leaving 12 bases between them. Written as DNA, the CDR3 is TGTGCCAGCCGAGAGACGGGTAATGAGCAGTTCTTC. This translates into CASRETGNEQFF.

This clone was counted only a few times. The gene calls are TRBV5-1 and TRBJ2-2, with 9 bases fitting TRBD2. Germline-derived CDR1 and CDR2 are SGHRS and YFSETQ. J gave up 5 bases and V 9 bases, and 14 bases lay outside the gene matches. There are 16 residues in the CDR3. In nucleotides, the CDR3 is TGCGCCACATCCGTTGCGGGAGGGCCGGGGACCGGGGAGCTGTTTTTT. It specifies CATSVAGGPGTGELFF.

A few counts support this clone. The chain has TRBV11-3 and TRBJ2-3; D is possibly TRBD1 (6 bases). The V end lost 7 bases, the J end lost 3 bases, and 14 bases lay between the germline ends. Germline lookup yields CDR1 SGHNT and CDR2 YENEEA. This CDR3 comprises 14 residues. DNA of the CDR3: TGTGCCAGCAACCGAAAACAGGGAACAGATACGCAGTATTTT. Amino acid sequence: CASNRKQGTDTQYF.

This clone was observed a few times. The chain carries TRBV4-1 and TRBJ1-1; D might be TRBD1 (6 bases). This CDR3 spans 16 amino acids. Per the germline V gene, CDR1 is MGHRA and CDR2 is YSYEKL. V lost 0 bases and J 1 base, leaving 12 bases between the germline ends. The CDR3 protein is CASSQDSRGGNTEAFF. The CDR3 DNA sequence: TGCGCCAGCAGCCAAGATAGCAGGGGTGGGAACACTGAAGCTTTCTTT.

In this sample, this clone turned up a few times. The chain has TRBV11-3 and TRBJ1-1; D is undetermined. The CDR3 length is 15 residues. Between the trimmed V and J ends, which lost 1 base and 3 bases, there was a span of 12 bases. Germline V gene data show CDR1 as SGHNT and CDR2 as YENEEA. The CDR3 loop is CASSLGLAQHTEAFF. The CDR3 nucleotides are TGTGCCAGCAGCTTAGGGCTTGCCCAACACACTGAAGCTTTCTTT. The variable domain in full, completed from reference TRBV11-3 and TRBJ1-1, reads EAGVVQSPRYKIIEKKQPVAFWCNPISGHNTLYWYLQNLGQGPELLIRYENEEAVDDSQLPKDRFSAERLKGVDSTLKIQPAELGDSAVYLCASSLGLAQHTEAFFGQGTRLTVV.

In DNA form, the CDR3 reads TGCAGCGTTGAACCAGGACCCAGGTCAGGGGAGCAGTACTTC. Translated, it gives CSVEPGPRSGEQYF. The chain carries TRBV29-1 and TRBJ2-7; D is perhaps TRBD1 (5 bases). The CDR3 runs to 14 residues. The V end lost 2 bases, the J end lost 7 bases, and 18 bases lay between the germline ends. The germline V gene has CDR1 SQVTM and CDR2 ANQGSEA.

This clone occurred a few times. J is TRBJ2-1 and V is TRBV6-8; TRBD1 aligns across 8 bases. Germline V gene lookup returns CDR1 MNHGY and CDR2 SAAAGT. V lost 5 bases, J lost 4 bases, and 4 bases stayed unmatched. CDR3 length: 14 amino acids. The CDR3 spells CASSLDRGYNEQFF. CDR3 nucleotides: TGTGCCAGCAGTCTCGACAGGGGTTACAATGAGCAGTTCTTC.